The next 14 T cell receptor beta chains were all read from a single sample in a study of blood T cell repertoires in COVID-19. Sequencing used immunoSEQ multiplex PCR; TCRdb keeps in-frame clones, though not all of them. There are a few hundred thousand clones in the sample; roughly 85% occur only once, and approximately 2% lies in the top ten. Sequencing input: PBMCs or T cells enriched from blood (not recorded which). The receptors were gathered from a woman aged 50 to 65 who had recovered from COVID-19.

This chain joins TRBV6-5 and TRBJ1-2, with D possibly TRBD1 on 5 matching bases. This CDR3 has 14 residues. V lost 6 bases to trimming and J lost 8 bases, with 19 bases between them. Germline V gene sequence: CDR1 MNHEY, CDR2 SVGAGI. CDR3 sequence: CASSPSTRGNGYTF. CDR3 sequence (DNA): TGTGCCAGCAGCCCATCCACACGGGGGAACGGCTACACCTTC.

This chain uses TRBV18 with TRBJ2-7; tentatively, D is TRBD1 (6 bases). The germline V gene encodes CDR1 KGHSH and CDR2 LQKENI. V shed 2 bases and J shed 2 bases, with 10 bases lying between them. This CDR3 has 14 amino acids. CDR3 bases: TGTGCCAGCTCACCAGAACAGGGACCCTACGAGCAGTACTTC. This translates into CASSPEQGPYEQYF. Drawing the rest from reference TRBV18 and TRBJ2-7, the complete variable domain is NAGVMQNPRHLVRRRGQEARLRCSPMKGHSHVYWYRQLPEEGLKFMVYLQKENIIDESGMPKERFSAEFPKEGPSILRIQQVVRGDSAAYFCASSPEQGPYEQYFGPGTRLTVT.

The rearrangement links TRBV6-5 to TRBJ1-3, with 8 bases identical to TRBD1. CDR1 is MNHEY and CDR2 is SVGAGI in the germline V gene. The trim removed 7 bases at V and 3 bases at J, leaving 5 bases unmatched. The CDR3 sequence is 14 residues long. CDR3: CASMTGARGNTIYF. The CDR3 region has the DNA TGTGCCAGCATGACAGGGGCTCGTGGAAACACCATATATTTT.

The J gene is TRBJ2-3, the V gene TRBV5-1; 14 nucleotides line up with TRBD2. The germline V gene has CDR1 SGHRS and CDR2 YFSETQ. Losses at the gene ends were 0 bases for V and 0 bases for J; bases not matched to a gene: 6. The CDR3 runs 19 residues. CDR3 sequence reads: CASSLGTSGRSSSTDTQYF. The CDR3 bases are TGCGCCAGCAGCTTGGGGACTAGCGGGAGGAGTTCTAGCACAGATACGCAGTATTTT.

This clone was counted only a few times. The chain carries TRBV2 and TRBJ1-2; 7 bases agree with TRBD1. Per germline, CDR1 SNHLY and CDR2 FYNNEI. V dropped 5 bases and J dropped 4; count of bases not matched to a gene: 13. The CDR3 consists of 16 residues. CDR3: CASSPSGTVAFYGYTF. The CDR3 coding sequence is TGTGCCAGCAGTCCCTCCGGGACAGTGGCCTTCTATGGCTACACCTTC.

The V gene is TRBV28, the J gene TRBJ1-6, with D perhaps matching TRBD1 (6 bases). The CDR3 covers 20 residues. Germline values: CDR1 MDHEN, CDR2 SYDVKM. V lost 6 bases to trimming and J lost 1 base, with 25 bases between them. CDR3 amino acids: CASSSFLTGFWSSYNSPLHF. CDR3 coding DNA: TGTGCCAGCAGCTCATTTTTGACAGGTTTTTGGAGTTCCTATAATTCACCCCTCCACTTT.

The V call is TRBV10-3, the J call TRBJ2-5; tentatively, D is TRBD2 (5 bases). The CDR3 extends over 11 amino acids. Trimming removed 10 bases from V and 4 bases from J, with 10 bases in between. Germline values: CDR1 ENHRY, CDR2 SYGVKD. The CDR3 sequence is CATRGGETQYF. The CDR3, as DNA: TGTGCCACCCGCGGAGGAGAGACCCAGTACTTC.

The CDR3 loop reads CASISGRDRLNEKLFF. Written as DNA, the CDR3 is TGCGCCAGCATCTCGGGCCGGGACAGGTTAAATGAAAAACTGTTTTTT. The chain uses TRBV10-1 and TRBJ1-4, with TRBD1 matching over 8 bases. The CDR3 is made up of 16 amino acids. Trimming took 7 bases from V and 5 from J; bases not matched to a gene: 12. Germline lookup yields CDR1 WNHNN and CDR2 SYGVQD (reference sequence).

In DNA, the CDR3 is TGTGCCACCACGGACAGAATCCAGTCAGGCTACACCTTC. Encoded protein: CATTDRIQSGYTF. The chain recombines TRBV19 with TRBJ1-2; D is possibly TRBD1 (6 bases). Trimming shortened V by 10 bases and J by 8 bases, and 20 bases separated the two germline ends. Germline CDR1 reads LNHDA; CDR2 reads SQIVND (reference sequence). The CDR3 loop spans 13 amino acids.

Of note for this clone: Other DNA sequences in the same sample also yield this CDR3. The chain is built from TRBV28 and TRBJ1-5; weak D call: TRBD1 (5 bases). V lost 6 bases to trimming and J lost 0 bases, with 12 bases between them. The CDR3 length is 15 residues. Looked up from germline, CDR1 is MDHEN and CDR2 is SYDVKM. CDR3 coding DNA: TGTGCCAGCAGCAGAACAGGCGATAGCAATCAGCCCCAGCATTTT. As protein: CASSRTGDSNQPQHF.

CDR3 sequence: CAWSKDRLNGQAQYF. CDR3 sequence (DNA): TGTGCCTGGAGTAAGGACAGATTGAACGGTCAGGCGCAGTATTTT. The chain combines TRBV30 with TRBJ2-3; TRBD1 is a possible D gene (6 bases). V lost 2 bases and J lost 10, with 22 bases in between. The CDR3 contains 15 residues. The germline gives CDR1 GTSNPN, CDR2 SVGIG (reference sequence). Full variable domain (rest looked up from reference TRBV30 and TRBJ2-3): SQTIHQWPATLVQPVGSPLSLECTVEGTSNPNLYWYRQAAGRGLQLLFYSVGIGQISSEVPQNLSASRPQDRQFILSSKKLLLSDSGFYLCAWSKDRLNGQAQYFGPGTRLTVL.

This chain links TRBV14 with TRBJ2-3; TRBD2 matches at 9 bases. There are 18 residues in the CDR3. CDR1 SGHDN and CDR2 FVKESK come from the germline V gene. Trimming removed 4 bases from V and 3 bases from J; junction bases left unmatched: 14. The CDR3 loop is CASSLSGASGMSTDTQYF. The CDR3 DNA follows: TGTGCCAGCAGCCTCTCCGGGGCTAGCGGGATGAGTACAGATACGCAGTATTTT.

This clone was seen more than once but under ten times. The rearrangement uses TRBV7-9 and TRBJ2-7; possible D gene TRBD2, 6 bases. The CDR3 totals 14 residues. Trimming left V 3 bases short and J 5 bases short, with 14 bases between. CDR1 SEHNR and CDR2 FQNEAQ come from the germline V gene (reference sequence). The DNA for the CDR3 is TGTGCCAGCAGCTTTGTGACTAGGACAAACGAGCAGTACTTC. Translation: CASSFVTRTNEQYF.

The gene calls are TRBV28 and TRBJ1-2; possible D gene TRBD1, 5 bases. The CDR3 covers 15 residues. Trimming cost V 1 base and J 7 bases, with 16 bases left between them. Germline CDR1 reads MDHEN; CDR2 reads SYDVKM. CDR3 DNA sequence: TGTGCCAGCAGTTTATATAGGCGGGGGTCTGGTGGCTACACCTTC. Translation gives CASSLYRRGSGGYTF.